These 11 T cell receptor beta chains were all obtained from the same sample, sequenced in a study of human T cells and chemical hapten exposure. TCRdb ran MiXCR on the RACE reads and lists one entry per CDR3 protein. The repertoire holds about 200,000 distinct CDR3 sequences, under 30% seen once, with around 2.5% in the top ten. Specified time point: patch test 3, about 24 weeks after DPC sensitization. Stated treatment: therapeutic diphenylcyclopropenone sensitization with weekly scalp DPC. Source: whole blood, taken in connection with sensitization to the hapten diphenylcyclopropenone (DPC). Source of these receptors: a woman aged 40 to 50 with alopecia areata. Some clones in this sample may be carry-over from other donors' samples.

This clonotype has only a few counts. The chain has TRBV27 and TRBJ2-1, with unresolved D. The CDR3 is 11 residues long. In germline, CDR1 is MNHEY, CDR2 SMNVEV (reference sequence). The V gene lost 6 bases and the J gene lost 12 bases, with 12 bases spanning the gap. CDR3 region: CASSPPPVQFF. CDR3 nucleotide sequence: TGTGCCAGCAGCCCTCCCCCGGTGCAGTTCTTC.

This clonotype has more than one count but fewer than ten. This chain joins TRBV27 and TRBJ2-7; TRBD1 is a possible D gene (7 bases). The CDR3 loop spans 14 amino acids. Germline V lookup: CDR1 MNHEY, CDR2 SMNVEV (reference sequence). Trimming removed 6 bases at V and 1 base at J, with 13 bases between. CDR3 in amino acids: CASSWQGGSYEQYF. The CDR3 DNA reads TGTGCCAGCAGCTGGCAGGGGGGTTCCTACGAGCAGTACTTC.

This clonotype has a handful of counts. The rearrangement uses TRBV11-2 and TRBJ2-3; 14 nucleotides match TRBD2. CDR1 and CDR2 (germline): SGHAT, FQNNGV. Trimming cost V 6 bases and J 5 bases; bases outside gene matches: 4. There are 15 residues in the CDR3. CDR3 coding DNA: TGTGCCAGCAGGGGACTAGCGGGAGTGCTAGATACGCAGTATTTT. Encoded protein: CASRGLAGVLDTQYF.

This clonotype was observed at least ten times. This rearrangement joins TRBV29-1 to TRBJ2-6; no firm D call. This CDR3 comprises 15 residues. Trimming removed 7 bases from V and 0 bases from J, with 13 bases in between. Per germline, CDR1 SQVTM and CDR2 ANQGSEA. Written as DNA, the CDR3 is TGCAGCGCCCAGCTGACCTTCTCTGGGGCCAACGTCCTGACTTTC. Translated: CSAQLTFSGANVLTF.

This chain links TRBV7-2 with TRBJ2-1; D is possibly TRBD1 or TRBD2 (5 bases each). Germline values: CDR1 SGHTA, CDR2 FQGNSA. The CDR3 sequence is 13 residues long. The ends were cut back, 1 base at V and 6 bases at J, with 7 bases in the middle. Written as DNA, the CDR3 is TGTGCCAGCAGCTTAGGAGGGGTCAATGAGCAGTTCTTC. Translating gives CASSLGGVNEQFF.

The sample holds one count of this clonotype. The chain is built from TRBV6-1 and TRBJ2-1; maybe TRBD2 (6 bases). Trimming left V 3 bases short and J 9 bases short, with 9 bases between. The CDR3 is 12 residues long. CDR1 and CDR2 from the germline V gene are MNHNS and SASEGT. CDR3 loop: CASSDRRGEQFF. The CDR3 bases are TGTGCCAGCAGTGATAGGAGGGGTGAGCAGTTCTTC.

This clonotype has more than one count but fewer than ten. This rearrangement joins TRBV7-2 to TRBJ1-1; weak D call: TRBD1 (5 bases). Germline CDR1 SGHTA, CDR2 FQGNSA. V dropped 2 bases and J dropped 5 bases, with 9 bases sitting between them. The CDR3 has 13 residues. The CDR3, as DNA: TGTGCCAGCAGCTTACAAGAGGGGACTGAAGCTTTCTTT. Amino acid sequence: CASSLQEGTEAFF.

This clonotype was picked up a small number of times. This chain links TRBV11-1 with TRBJ1-1; D remains ambiguous. Germline V lookup: CDR1 SGHAT, CDR2 FQDESV (reference sequence). The CDR3 has 15 amino acids. The V gene lost 5 bases and the J gene lost 0 bases, with 13 bases spanning the gap. CDR3 sequence (DNA): TGTGCCAGCAGCGACGGCTGGGGAATGAACACTGAAGCTTTCTTT. Protein product: CASSDGWGMNTEAFF. The complete variable domain, with remaining parts taken from reference TRBV11-1 and TRBJ1-1, reads EAEVAQSPRYKITEKSQAVAFWCDPISGHATLYWYRQILGQGPELLVQFQDESVVDDSQLPKDRFSAERLKGVDSTLKIQPAELGDSAMYLCASSDGWGMNTEAFFGQGTRLTVV.

The chain links TRBV28 to TRBJ1-2, with 7 nucleotides matching TRBD1. The V gene end was trimmed by 4 bases and the J gene end by 8 bases; junction bases not matched to a gene: 7. Looked up from germline, CDR1 is MDHEN and CDR2 is SYDVKM. The CDR3 covers 13 residues. This CDR3 reads CASSSTGVGGYTF. Written as DNA, the CDR3 is TGTGCCAGCAGTTCTACAGGGGTAGGAGGCTACACCTTC.

This clonotype was observed a handful of times. V is TRBV10-3 and J is TRBJ1-2; 11 bases fit TRBD1. Trimming cost V 4 bases and J 5 bases; bases outside gene matches: 3. The CDR3 runs 14 residues. CDR1 and CDR2 from the germline V gene are ENHRY and SYGVKD. CDR3: CAISGGTGGYGYTF. CDR3 coding DNA: TGTGCCATCAGTGGCGGGACAGGGGGTTATGGCTACACCTTC.

This clonotype was observed many times. This chain connects TRBV7-8 to TRBJ2-1; a weak D match, TRBD2 (5 bases). Trimming removed 5 bases from V and 0 bases from J, with 11 bases in between. This CDR3 has 15 amino acids. CDR1 is SGHVS and CDR2 is FQNEAQ in the germline V gene. In DNA, the CDR3 is TGTGCCAGCAGCCTCGGACTCAGCTCCTACAATGAGCAGTTCTTC. The encoded protein is CASSLGLSSYNEQFF. The full variable domain, rest sourced from reference TRBV7-8 and TRBJ2-1, is GAGVSQSPRYKVAKRGQDVALRCDPISGHVSLFWYQQALGQGPEFLTYFQNEAQLDKSGLPSDRFFAERPEGSVSTLKIQRTQQEDSAVYLCASSLGLSSYNEQFFGPGTRLTVL.